Included here is one T cell receptor beta chain sequence, with context. The antigen remains unidentified. These data originate in a study of read filtering for tumor transcriptome and immune sequencing. Study at large: Mean patient age was about 66 years, range about 45 to 90; around 16 male, roughly 14 female. RNA-seq yielded only roughly 80 to 1,300 TCR reads, IR-seq about 4 to 10.27 million.

Molecular barcoded adaptors covering alpha/delta and beta/gamma chains were used on around 400 ng RNA. TCRdb reprocessed the reads with MiXCR, giving one entry per CDR3 protein. Of roughly 25,000 distinct CDR3 sequences listed, around a fifth are singletons. Study-wide findings and caveats: Approximately 80% of IR-seq clonotypes had one read, totaling around 3.4% of reads; RNA-seq: 74.6% and 44.6%.

Germline lookup yields CDR1 SQVTM and CDR2 ANQGSEA. Trimming left V 2 bases short and J 4 bases short, with 11 bases between. This CDR3 contains 14 residues. Input material: a population of CD138-negative cells sorted from bone marrow. This TCR was sampled from a donor aged 40 or over with multiple myeloma. This chain uses TRBV29-1 with TRBJ2-2; D is possibly TRBD1 (6 bases). CDR3: CSVERQGGTGELFF. The DNA for the CDR3 is TGCAGCGTTGAAAGACAAGGGGGCACCGGGGAGCTGTTTTTT.